This T cell receptor (beta chain) was observed in a study of blood T cell repertoires in COVID-19. The CDR3 spans 14 residues. The V end was cut by 2 bases, the J end by 4 bases, with 11 bases between. Per the germline V gene, CDR1 is MNHEY and CDR2 is SVGAGI. The data were produced by immunoSEQ multiplex PCR, yet TCRdb's version contains in-frame clones alone and is incomplete. The data show under 300,000 clones, approximately 90% seen once. This rearrangement joins TRBV6-5 to TRBJ1-2, with unresolved D. The material sequenced was peripheral blood. This sequence was found in a woman aged 40 to 50 who had recovered from COVID-19. The CDR3: CASSYARGGYGYTF. Written as DNA, the CDR3 is TGTGCCAGCAGTTACGCGCGGGGAGGCTATGGCTACACCTTC.